Described below is a single TCR beta chain sequence and its context. These data originate in a study of shared clonotypes between healthy human individuals. J gave up 6 bases and V 0 bases, and 4 bases lay outside the gene matches. CDR1 and CDR2 (germline): SGHNT, YYREEE (reference sequence). This CDR3 has 14 residues. The method was immunoSEQ multiplex PCR; TCRdb's version includes in-frame clones alone and lacks a portion of them. The sample contains roughly 2.4 million clones, approximately 95% of which appear only once. This sequence originates from a man aged 18 to 30 in good health. Input material: naive CD4+ T cells sorted from blood. This sample's subset: CD45RA+ positively selected. The chain is built from TRBV5-4 and TRBJ1-2; 8 positions agree with TRBD1. CDR3 nucleotides: TGTGCCAGCAGCTTGGGGCAGGGGGCGAATGGCTACACCTTC. It is translated as CASSLGQGANGYTF. The full variable domain, completed using reference TRBV5-4 and TRBJ1-2, is ETGVTQSPTHLIKTRGQQVTLRCSSQSGHNTVSWYQQALGQGPQFIFQYYREEENGRGNFPPRFSGLQFPNYSSELNVNALELDDSALYLCASSLGQGANGYTFGSGTRLTVV.